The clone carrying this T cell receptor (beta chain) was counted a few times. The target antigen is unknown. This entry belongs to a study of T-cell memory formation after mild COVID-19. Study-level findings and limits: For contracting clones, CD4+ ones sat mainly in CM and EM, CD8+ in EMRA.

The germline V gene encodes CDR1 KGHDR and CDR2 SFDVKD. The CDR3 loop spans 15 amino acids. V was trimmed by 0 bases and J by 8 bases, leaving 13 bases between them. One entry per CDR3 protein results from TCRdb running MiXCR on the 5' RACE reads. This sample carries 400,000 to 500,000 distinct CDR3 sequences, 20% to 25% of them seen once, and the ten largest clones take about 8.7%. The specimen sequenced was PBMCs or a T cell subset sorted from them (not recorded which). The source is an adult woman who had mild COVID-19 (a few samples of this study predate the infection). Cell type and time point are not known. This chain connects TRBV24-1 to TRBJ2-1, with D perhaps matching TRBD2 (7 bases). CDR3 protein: CATSDLIGGADEQFF. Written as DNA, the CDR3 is TGTGCCACCAGTGATTTGATTGGGGGGGCTGATGAGCAGTTCTTC.